Below are 9 T cell receptor beta chains sequenced from a single sample in a study of cytomegalovirus exposure and HLA in healthy donors. The PCR contained 60 Vbeta and 13 Jbeta primers. Sequenced by immunoSEQ multiplex PCR; TCRdb stores in-frame clones only, minus some. In all, the sample yields around 76,000 clones. Sample: PBMCs. The receptors come from a man in his forties in good health and CMV-seronegative.

This chain links TRBV5-1 with TRBJ1-3; D not certain. CDR3 length: 15 residues. CDR1 is SGHRS, CDR2 YFSETQ, per germline. Trimming took 4 bases from V and 0 from J, leaving 11 bases between them. The CDR3 DNA is TGCGCCAGCAGCCTATCGACAAGCTCTGGAAACACCATATATTTT. This translates into CASSLSTSSGNTIYF.

This sequence joins TRBV4-1 and TRBJ2-1; D unclear. Germline loops: CDR1 MGHRA, CDR2 YSYEKL. V was clipped by 0 bases and J by 4 bases, with 7 bases between them. The CDR3 length is 14 residues. The CDR3 protein is CASSQERRYNEQFF. The CDR3 DNA sequence: TGCGCCAGCAGCCAAGAACGGAGATACAATGAGCAGTTCTTC.

The CDR3 nucleotides read TGTGCCAGCAGCCAACCCTTCGGACAGACCGGAAACATTCAGTACTTC. It translates to CASSQPFGQTGNIQYF. The chain combines TRBV4-2 with TRBJ2-4; TRBD1 is a possible D gene (6 bases). Germline V gene data show CDR1 as LGHNA and CDR2 as YNFKEQ. The CDR3 covers 16 residues. V was shortened by 2 bases and J by 6 bases, with 17 bases between the two germline ends.

The chain has TRBV6-5 and TRBJ2-1, with 11 nucleotides matching TRBD2. The CDR3 spans 15 residues. Germline values: CDR1 MNHEY, CDR2 SVGAGI. J was trimmed by 4 bases and V by 6 bases; bases with no gene match: 5. This chain's CDR3 is CASRPSGGSYNEQFF. For the CDR3, the DNA is TGTGCCAGCAGGCCTAGCGGGGGGTCGTACAATGAGCAGTTCTTC.

The gene calls are TRBV6-5 and TRBJ2-7; 11 nucleotides align to TRBD1. This CDR3 contains 15 residues. The germline gives CDR1 MNHEY, CDR2 SVGAGI. With V trimmed by 0 bases and J by 6 bases, 4 bases remained unmatched. The CDR3 DNA reads as TGTGCCAGCAGTTACTCCGGGACAGGGGGGTTCGAGCAGTACTTC. This sequence encodes CASSYSGTGGFEQYF.

This CDR3 reads CASSEAGGGAHEQFF. CDR3 DNA: TGTGCCAGCAGTGAAGCGGGCGGGGGGGCGCATGAGCAGTTCTTC. The genes are TRBV6-1 and TRBJ2-1; 9 nucleotides match TRBD2. The length of the CDR3 is 15 residues. Germline trimming cut 0 bases from V and 8 bases from J; bases unmatched to any gene: 5. The germline CDR1 and CDR2 sequences are MNHNS and SASEGT.

The J gene is TRBJ2-1, the V gene TRBV5-1; 8 bases agree with TRBD2. The CDR3 is 14 amino acids. From germline, CDR1 is SGHRS and CDR2 YFSETQ. V lost 3 bases to trimming and J lost 7 bases; unmatched junction nucleotides: 6. This CDR3 is CASSWAGGGNEQFF. The CDR3 bases are TGCGCCAGCAGCTGGGCCGGCGGGGGGAATGAGCAGTTCTTC.

J is TRBJ1-1 and V is TRBV7-2; weak D call: TRBD1 (6 bases). From germline, CDR1 is SGHTA and CDR2 FQGNSA. Trimming took 4 bases from V and 5 from J, leaving 23 bases between them. The CDR3 loop spans 17 amino acids. CDR3 bases: TGTGCCAGCAGCTCAGGTTGGGGGGGGGCCGCATTGACTGAAGCTTTCTTT. Residues: CASSSGWGGAALTEAFF.

V and J are TRBV2 and TRBJ1-1; D possibly corresponds to TRBD1 (5 bases). Germline CDR1 reads SNHLY; CDR2 reads FYNNEI. The CDR3 sequence is 16 residues long. Trimming cost V 5 bases and J 4 bases, with 20 bases left between them. The CDR3 here is CASSSRTPLMSTEAFF. CDR3 nucleotides: TGTGCCAGCAGTTCAAGGACACCCCTTATGTCCACTGAAGCTTTCTTT.